This record covers a single T cell receptor (beta chain). Its antigen is currently unknown. The entry originates in a study of T cells in localized non-small cell lung cancer. V gave up 5 bases and J gave up 0 bases, with 16 bases separating them. This CDR3 region has 17 residues. Germline V lookup: CDR1 SGHVS, CDR2 FNYEAQ. The method was immunoSEQ multiplex PCR; TCRdb's version includes in-frame clones alone and lacks a portion of them. Of around 80,000 clones detected, less than 85% appear once; the ten largest clones hold 15% to 20%. Study-wide points: Adjacent lung held a median around 58 of the top 100 tumor clones. Higher blood T cell density tracked longer overall survival.

The specimen was PBMCs, collected before any cancer treatment. J is TRBJ2-2 and V is TRBV7-6; D gene unclear. The TCR comes from a man aged 35 to 70 with stage II squamous cell lung carcinoma. The CDR3 nucleotides are TGTGCCAGCAGCCACGGGTCGAGTGAGGCGAACACCGGGGAGCTGTTTTTT. Protein: CASSHGSSEANTGELFF.